These 25 T cell receptor beta chains were sequenced from one sample in a study of metastatic and nonmetastatic thyroid tumors. Prior to thyroid surgery, none of the patients had received any treatment. TCRdb called clones again from the PCR reads with MiXCR. The data contain 25,000 to 30,000 clones, around 4% of them singletons. Sequencing used blood. Source of these receptors: a male donor with papillary thyroid cancer or a benign thyroid nodule (not recorded which). Some clones in this sample may be carry-over from other donors' samples.

This clone has a handful of counts. The junction differs from germline at one of its ends, possibly a read error. V and J are TRBV25-1 and TRBJ1-5; D is perhaps TRBD1 (6 bases). CDR3 length equals 15 residues. Germline CDR1 MGHDK, CDR2 SYGVNS. CDR3 in DNA: TGTGCCAGTAGTGATGGGACAACTAGAAATCAGCCCCAGCATTTT. Its protein product is CASSDGTTRNQPQHF.

This clone has just a few counts. A read error may account for a junction end that differs from germline. The rearrangement links TRBV19 to TRBJ1-6; D is uncertain. There are 14 residues in the CDR3. Germline CDR1 is LNHDA and CDR2 is SQIVND (reference sequence). CDR3: CASRYSDMDSPLHF. The CDR3 DNA reads as TGTGCCAGTAGATACAGCGACATGGACTCACCCCTCCATTTT.

There are many counts of this clone. The chain joins TRBV4-3 to TRBJ1-3; no definite D call. The CDR3 runs 13 residues. Germline lookup yields CDR1 LGHNA and CDR2 YSLEER. V lost 0 bases and J 2 bases, leaving 2 bases between the germline ends. The CDR3 loop is CASSQETGNTIYF. In DNA, the CDR3 is TGCGCCAGCAGCCAAGAGACTGGAAACACCATATATTTT.

This clone was seen only a few times. The chain recombines TRBV28 with TRBJ2-7; 11 bases align to TRBD2. CDR3 length: 14 residues. Looked up from germline, CDR1 is MDHEN and CDR2 is SYDVKM. V lost 6 bases to trimming and J lost 2 bases; unmatched junction nucleotides: 3. DNA of the CDR3: TGTGCCAGCAGGACTAGCGGGGAACCCTACGAGCAGTACTTC. Translation: CASRTSGEPYEQYF.

This clone was counted ten times or more. V usage is TRBV15 and J usage is TRBJ2-7; D not resolved. The ends were cut back, 7 bases at V and 5 bases at J, with 15 bases in the middle. Germline assignment: CDR1 LNHNV and CDR2 YYDKDF (reference sequence). The length of the CDR3 is 13 residues. The CDR3 sequence is CATTSMDVDEQYF. The CDR3, as DNA: TGTGCCACCACCTCCATGGATGTGGACGAGCAGTACTTC. Supplemented by reference TRBV15 and TRBJ2-7, the full variable domain reads DAMVIQNPRYQVTQFGKPVTLSCSQTLNHNVMYWYQQKSSQAPKLLFHYYDKDFNNEADTPDNFQSRRPNTSFCFLDIRSPGLGDTAMYLCATTSMDVDEQYFGPGTRLTVT.

At least ten counts were recorded for this clone. The chain is built from TRBV19 and TRBJ2-2; 7 bases are shared with TRBD1. The CDR3 runs to 15 residues. The V and J ends lost 7 bases and 4 bases, in that order; junction bases with no gene match: 9. Germline lookup yields CDR1 LNHDA and CDR2 SQIVND (reference sequence). In nucleotides, the CDR3 is TGTGCCAGTATCGGGACAGCCTTGGGCACCGGGGAGCTGTTTTTT. The encoded protein is CASIGTALGTGELFF.

The chain links TRBV30 to TRBJ2-7, with D hard to call. CDR3 length: 15 residues. Germline-derived CDR1 and CDR2 are GTSNPN and SVGIG (reference sequence). Trimming left V 4 bases short and J 2 bases short, with 18 bases between. The CDR3 spells CAWTRPNEVPYEQYF. CDR3 DNA: TGTGCCTGGACGCGGCCAAACGAGGTTCCCTACGAGCAGTACTTC.

This clone was observed many times. The chain joins TRBV20-1 to TRBJ2-7; D unclear. Germline CDR1 reads DFQATT; CDR2 reads SNEGSKA (reference sequence). The germline V and J ends were trimmed by 2 bases and 0 bases, with 5 bases remaining between them. CDR3 size: 12 residues. The CDR3 coding sequence is TGCAGTGCTAGATGGGGCTCCTACGAGCAGTACTTC. This sequence encodes CSARWGSYEQYF.

Turning to this clone: An end of the junction differs from the germline gene, which may be a read error. The chain employs TRBV24-1 and TRBJ2-2; 9 bases line up with TRBD2. CDR1 and CDR2 (germline): KGHDR, SFDVKD. The CDR3 runs to 15 residues. The CDR3 sequence: CATSYLAGDTGELFF. The CDR3 DNA reads as TGTGCCACCAGTTATTTAGCGGGAGACACCGGGGAGCTGTTTTTT.

The rearrangement uses TRBV5-6 and TRBJ2-2, with D perhaps matching TRBD2 (5 bases). Between the trimmed V and J ends, which lost 2 bases and 6 bases, there was a span of 8 bases. Germline-derived CDR1 and CDR2 are SGHDT and YYEEEE. There are 13 residues in the CDR3. CDR3 amino acids: CASSLTGAGELFF. Here the CDR3 DNA reads TGTGCCAGCAGCTTAACCGGGGCCGGGGAGCTGTTTTTT.

This clone was recorded at least ten times. This chain links TRBV9 with TRBJ1-6; unclear D gene. Germline CDR1 is SGDLS and CDR2 is YYNGEE. CDR3 size: 15 residues. The V gene lost 0 bases and the J gene lost 7 bases, with 11 bases spanning the gap. The DNA for the CDR3 is TGTGCCAGCAGCGTAGACACCGGCAGGAATTCACCCCTCCACTTT. Translation gives CASSVDTGRNSPLHF.

This clone came up a few times. This chain uses TRBV27 with TRBJ1-2; 10 bases line up with TRBD1. J gave up 9 bases and V 6 bases, and 4 bases lay outside the gene matches. The germline CDR1 and CDR2 sequences are MNHEY and SMNVEV (reference sequence). The CDR3 consists of 12 residues. CDR3 sequence (DNA): TGTGCCAGCAGACCGACAGGGGGCCGCTACACCTTC. Translated: CASRPTGGRYTF.

This clone was picked up many times. The chain recombines TRBV20-1 with TRBJ1-5; 7 bases align to TRBD1. This CDR3 region has 16 residues. Germline-derived CDR1 and CDR2 are DFQATT and SNEGSKA (reference sequence). Trimming took 0 bases from V and 3 from J; bases not matched to a gene: 8. CDR3 nucleotide sequence: TGCAGTGCTAGAGATGACGGCAGGGGGTACAATCAGCCCCAGCATTTT. Its protein product is CSARDDGRGYNQPQHF.

This clone has just a few counts. V and J are TRBV6-1 and TRBJ1-3; unclear D gene. This CDR3 has 13 residues. The V end was cut by 1 base, the J end by 10 bases, with 11 bases between. The germline V gene encodes CDR1 MNHNS and CDR2 SASEGT. In DNA, the CDR3 is TGTGCCAGCAGTGAAGGTCCAGGCGGTACCATATATTTT. Translation: CASSEGPGGTIYF.

This clone has only a few counts. The V gene is TRBV19, the J gene TRBJ1-3; D unclear. V gave up 4 bases and J gave up 3 bases, with 10 bases separating them. The germline V gene encodes CDR1 LNHDA and CDR2 SQIVND (reference sequence). The CDR3 loop spans 14 amino acids. The DNA for the CDR3 is TGTGCCAGTAGTAGAGGAACCGTTGGAAACACCATATATTTT. It translates to CASSRGTVGNTIYF.

This clone was observed at least ten times. The J gene is TRBJ2-1, the V gene TRBV19; 11 nucleotides agree with TRBD1. Germline CDR1 reads LNHDA; CDR2 reads SQIVND (reference sequence). The CDR3 length is 13 residues. J lost 4 bases, V lost 9 bases, and 2 bases had no gene match. The CDR3 is CASGDRGYNEQFF. The DNA for the CDR3 is TGTGCCAGCGGGGACAGGGGGTACAATGAGCAGTTCTTC.

This chain links TRBV27 with TRBJ2-7; possible D gene TRBD2, 6 bases. V lost 3 bases and J lost 0, with 12 bases in between. There are 15 residues in the CDR3. Germline CDR1 reads MNHEY; CDR2 reads SMNVEV (reference sequence). As DNA, the CDR3 is TGTGCCAGCAGTTTTGGGATAGCGGCCTCCTACGAGCAGTACTTC. Its translation is CASSFGIAASYEQYF.

By sample share, this clone is medium-sized. The chain has TRBV6-6 and TRBJ2-1, with 7 bases identical to TRBD1. The CDR3 has 17 amino acids. Losses at the gene ends were 0 bases for V and 7 bases for J; bases not matched to a gene: 12. CDR1 is MNHNY and CDR2 is SVGAGI in the germline V gene (reference sequence). The CDR3 DNA is TGTGCCAGCAGTTACTCGAAGGCAGGGGGTCATGGGAATGAGCAGTTCTTC. It translates to CASSYSKAGGHGNEQFF.

This clone has more than one count but fewer than ten. One end of the junction fails to match germline, which may point to a read error. This chain links TRBV11-2 with TRBJ2-1; TRBD2 matches 7 bases. The CDR3 loop spans 14 amino acids. Germline values: CDR1 SGHAT, CDR2 FQNNGV. The CDR3 loop is CASGAGISYNEQFF. CDR3 in DNA: TGCGCCAGCGGGGCGGGAATCTCCTACAATGAGCAGTTCTTC.

This chain joins TRBV6-1 and TRBJ1-4; D is unclear. Trimming took off 7 bases at V and 8 bases at J, with 17 bases between the two ends. The CDR3 has 14 amino acids. CDR1 is MNHNS and CDR2 is SASEGT in the germline V gene. The CDR3 DNA is TGTGCCAGCACCGTGACCCTAACCGGGGAAAAACTGTTTTTT. Translating it yields CASTVTLTGEKLFF.

About this clone itself: One junction end does not reproduce the germline sequence, and a read error may be involved. This chain links TRBV6-6 with TRBJ2-7; D remains unclear. There are 13 residues in the CDR3. CDR1 MNHNY and CDR2 SVGAGI come from the germline V gene (reference sequence). The CDR3 DNA follows: TGTGCCAGCAGCTACTCTGACCGATACGAGCAGTACTTC. Translating it yields CASSYSDRYEQYF.

V is TRBV7-3 and J is TRBJ2-3; TRBD2 matches 9 bases. Germline lookup yields CDR1 SGHTA and CDR2 FQGTGA. Unmatched junction bases numbered 11, after V lost 8 bases and J lost 5 bases. The CDR3 consists of 15 residues. The CDR3 loop is CASSQASGTEDTQYF. The CDR3 DNA is TGTGCCAGCTCCCAGGCTAGCGGGACGGAAGATACGCAGTATTTT.

In its sample, this clone was seen many times. The genes are TRBV4-3 and TRBJ1-2; 7 bases map to TRBD1. The V segment lost 1 base and the J segment 4 bases; nucleotides outside the gene matches: 6. The CDR3 has 15 amino acids. CDR1 LGHNA and CDR2 YSLEER come from the germline V gene. CDR3 loop: CASSQGVTGSYGYTF. In DNA, the CDR3 is TGCGCCAGCAGCCAAGGGGTGACAGGGTCCTATGGCTACACCTTC.

Note on this clone: This CDR3 is also generated by other DNA sequences in the sample. The gene calls are TRBV27 and TRBJ1-3; no firm D call. Between the trimmed V and J ends, which lost 3 bases and 2 bases, there was a span of 11 bases. This CDR3 region has 15 residues. Germline V CDR1 and CDR2: MNHEY, SMNVEV (reference sequence). The CDR3 loop reads CASSLSRATGNTIYF. CDR3 DNA sequence: TGTGCCAGCAGTTTGTCTAGGGCGACTGGAAACACCATATATTTT.

The chain combines TRBV9 with TRBJ1-2; D is uncertain. The CDR3 length is 15 residues. Trimming removed 1 base from V and 8 bases from J, with 18 bases in between. Germline CDR1 is SGDLS and CDR2 is YYNGEE. CDR3 residues: CASSVRGVGGSGYTF. CDR3 in DNA: TGTGCCAGCAGCGTACGCGGGGTTGGAGGTTCGGGCTACACCTTC.